Shown below are 27 T cell receptor beta chains from a single sample sequenced in a study of somatic mutations in cytotoxic T cells in rheumatoid arthritis (dated by TCRdb to about 2017). The library came from the immunoSEQ multiplex PCR assay. Not all clones reach the TCRdb copy of this immuneACCESS table, which keeps in-frame sequences only. Checked studies attribute under half of the gap to unresolved V genes and leave the rest unexplained. The sample table shows around 16,000 clones, and roughly three quarters are seen once. Together, the top ten hold under 25% of the sample. Source material: CD8+ T cells sorted from blood. The receptors derive from an adult with rheumatoid arthritis.

This clone was detected a few times. This chain links TRBV10-3 with TRBJ2-7; 13 nucleotides agree with TRBD2. CDR1 and CDR2 (germline): ENHRY, SYGVKD. This CDR3 contains 17 residues. J was trimmed by 0 bases and V by 11 bases; bases with no gene match: 13. CDR3 in amino acids: CASSRLAGGANSYEQYF. The DNA of the CDR3 is TGTGCCTCCTCCAGACTAGCGGGAGGCGCGAACTCCTACGAGCAGTACTTC.

This clone has only one observation. This sequence joins TRBV13 and TRBJ1-2; TRBD1 might be the D (5 bases). V lost 3 bases to trimming and J lost 3 bases, with 14 bases between them. Germline values: CDR1 PRHDT, CDR2 FYEKMQ (reference sequence). The length of the CDR3 is 15 residues. This CDR3 reads CASSFNRSPHYGYTF. CDR3 bases: TGTGCCAGCAGCTTTAACAGGAGCCCCCACTATGGCTACACCTTC.

The chain is built from TRBV15 and TRBJ1-2; unclear D gene. The V gene lost 0 bases and the J gene lost 2 bases, with 13 bases spanning the gap. CDR1 and CDR2 (germline): LNHNV, YYDKDF (reference sequence). The CDR3 length is 16 residues. The CDR3 DNA follows: TGTGCCACCAGCAGAGAGATTCAAGAGAACAACTATGGCTACACCTTC. Amino acid sequence: CATSREIQENNYGYTF.

This clone counts as medium-sized (0.01 to 0.1%). V and J are TRBV27 and TRBJ2-7; TRBD1 aligns across 7 bases. Losses at the gene ends were 5 bases for V and 4 bases for J; bases not matched to a gene: 11. Germline V gene lookup returns CDR1 MNHEY and CDR2 SMNVEV (reference sequence). The length of the CDR3 is 15 residues. Here the CDR3 reads CASSLDRARKYEQYF. In DNA, the CDR3 is TGTGCCAGCAGTCTTGACAGGGCGCGTAAGTACGAGCAGTACTTC.

The chain carries TRBV29-1 and TRBJ2-2; 12 bases are shared with TRBD2. Germline V gene lookup returns CDR1 SQVTM and CDR2 ANQGSEA. V trimming: 1 base; J trimming: 4 bases; junction bases outside the gene matches: 4. CDR3 length: 16 amino acids. The CDR3 protein is CSVEGLAGDGTGELFF. As DNA, the CDR3 is TGCAGCGTTGAAGGACTAGCGGGAGATGGCACCGGGGAGCTGTTTTTT.

The J gene is TRBJ1-5, the V gene TRBV28; D not certain. The CDR3 has 15 amino acids. Germline lookup yields CDR1 MDHEN and CDR2 SYDVKM. Trimming shortened V by 5 bases and J by 0 bases, and 11 bases separated the two germline ends. In DNA, the CDR3 is TGTGCCAGCAGTGGACTGATTAATAGCAATCAGCCCCAGCATTTT. Its translation is CASSGLINSNQPQHF.

This chain connects TRBV15 to TRBJ2-3; the D is unclear. CDR3 size: 14 residues. V was clipped by 7 bases and J by 1 base, with 12 bases between them. The germline CDR1 and CDR2 sequences are LNHNV and YYDKDF (reference sequence). The CDR3 DNA reads as TGTGCCACCAAGGCAGGCTCTGGCACAGATACGCAGTATTTT. Protein sequence: CATKAGSGTDTQYF.

V usage is TRBV10-2 and J usage is TRBJ1-2, with 7 bases identical to TRBD1. The germline V gene has CDR1 WSHSY and CDR2 SAAADI. V gave up 6 bases and J gave up 6 bases; unmatched junction bases: 13. The CDR3 is 15 amino acids. In DNA, the CDR3 is TGCGCCAGCAGAGGACAGGACCCGAGGGGGGATGGCTACACCTTC. Its translation is CASRGQDPRGDGYTF.

This clone showed up just a few times. J is TRBJ1-2 and V is TRBV5-1, with a possible D match to TRBD1 (6 bases). In germline, CDR1 is SGHRS, CDR2 YFSETQ. The CDR3 runs 14 residues. Trimming pared 7 bases from V and 6 bases from J, leaving 19 bases between. CDR3 in DNA: TGCGCCAGCGCCATCTGGCAGGGGAGCGATGGCTACACCTTC. It is translated as CASAIWQGSDGYTF.

The chain carries TRBV4-3 and TRBJ2-7; 10 nucleotides agree with TRBD1. V lost 3 bases and J lost 4; bases outside the gene matches: 6. The CDR3 is made up of 15 amino acids. The germline V gene has CDR1 LGHNA and CDR2 YSLEER. The CDR3 coding sequence is TGCGCCAGCAGCCATTCCGGGACAGGGGAGTACGAGCAGTACTTC. The encoded protein is CASSHSGTGEYEQYF.

The chain recombines TRBV9 with TRBJ1-3; D unclear. The germline V gene encodes CDR1 SGDLS and CDR2 YYNGEE. The CDR3 runs 16 residues. Trimming stripped 0 bases from V and 0 bases from J, with 10 bases between. For the CDR3, the DNA is TGTGCCAGCAGCGTAGAAACATTGGGCTCTGGAAACACCATATATTTT. Protein sequence: CASSVETLGSGNTIYF.

This clone was detected only once. The chain carries TRBV28 and TRBJ2-1; a possible D gene is TRBD2 (5 bases). CDR3 size: 12 residues. Germline V gene sequence: CDR1 MDHEN, CDR2 SYDVKM. Trimming took off 6 bases at V and 8 bases at J, with 11 bases between the two ends. CDR3 nucleotides: TGTGCCAGCAGCCCTTTGAGGGATGAGCAGTTCTTC. Translated: CASSPLRDEQFF. Variable domain in full (rest from reference TRBV28 and TRBJ2-1): DVKVTQSSRYLVKRTGEKVFLECVQDMDHENMFWYRQDPGLGLRLIYFSYDVKMKEKGDIPEGYSVSREKKERFSLILESASTNQTSMYLCASSPLRDEQFFGPGTRLTVL.

This chain connects TRBV28 to TRBJ2-7; D call uncertain. Looked up from germline, CDR1 is MDHEN and CDR2 is SYDVKM. Trimming cost V 5 bases and J 1 base, with 9 bases left between them. The CDR3 totals 13 residues. CDR3 nucleotide sequence: TGTGCCAGCAGTGATAAAATGTCCTACGAGCAGTACTTC. Translated, it gives CASSDKMSYEQYF.

The V and J genes are TRBV5-1 and TRBJ1-5; the D is unclear. This CDR3 spans 14 amino acids. V lost 4 bases to trimming and J lost 2 bases, with 10 bases between them. Germline CDR1 reads SGHRS; CDR2 reads YFSETQ. The CDR3 here is CASSAGQGNQPQHF. CDR3 bases: TGCGCCAGCAGCGCCGGGCAGGGCAATCAGCCCCAGCATTTT.

The rearrangement uses TRBV5-4 and TRBJ2-7; D is unresolved. Trimming removed 0 bases from V and 1 base from J, with 14 bases in between. There are 16 residues in the CDR3. Germline lookup yields CDR1 SGHNT and CDR2 YYREEE (reference sequence). Written as DNA, the CDR3 is TGTGCCAGCAGCTTGGTGGCCGGGTTGAGGTCCTACGAGCAGTACTTC. Translated, it gives CASSLVAGLRSYEQYF.

V usage is TRBV19 and J usage is TRBJ2-7, with D perhaps TRBD1 (6 bases). The V end lost 1 base, the J end lost 2 bases, and 12 bases lay between the germline ends. The CDR3 length is 15 residues. Germline V gene data show CDR1 as LNHDA and CDR2 as SQIVND (reference sequence). The CDR3 loop is CASSIGTGFPYEQYF. The CDR3 nucleotides read TGTGCCAGTAGTATAGGCACAGGGTTTCCCTACGAGCAGTACTTC.

The chain has TRBV7-9 and TRBJ2-3; D unclear. Looked up from germline, CDR1 is SEHNR and CDR2 is FQNEAQ (reference sequence). Trimming left V 5 bases short and J 2 bases short, with 11 bases between. The CDR3 contains 14 residues. CDR3 nucleotides: TGTGCCAGCAGCCCTACCTTTCACACAGATACGCAGTATTTT. Its translation is CASSPTFHTDTQYF.

The chain uses TRBV9 and TRBJ2-6; D tentatively fits TRBD1 or TRBD2 (5 bases each). The ends were cut back, 10 bases at V and 0 bases at J, with 11 bases in the middle. The CDR3 spans 14 residues. Germline values: CDR1 SGDLS, CDR2 YYNGEE. As DNA, the CDR3 is TGTGCCTCCCGAGGGGACTCTGGGGCCAACGTCCTGACTTTC. Translated: CASRGDSGANVLTF.

The rearrangement links TRBV25-1 to TRBJ2-1; D gene uncertain. In germline, CDR1 is MGHDK, CDR2 SYGVNS. The CDR3 spans 16 residues. Trimming cost V 4 bases and J 0 bases, with 13 bases left between them. The CDR3 reads CASSARTFSSYNEQFF. As DNA, the CDR3 is TGTGCCAGCAGTGCCCGGACGTTTAGCTCCTACAATGAGCAGTTCTTC.

J is TRBJ2-1 and V is TRBV29-1; D might be TRBD2 (6 bases). CDR1 is SQVTM and CDR2 is ANQGSEA in the germline V gene. The V end lost 7 bases, the J end lost 2 bases, and 21 bases lay between the germline ends. The CDR3 extends over 16 amino acids. The CDR3 sequence is CSAGRGKASTYNEQFF. CDR3 nucleotides: TGCAGCGCCGGTCGGGGGAAAGCGTCGACCTACAATGAGCAGTTCTTC.

This chain connects TRBV28 to TRBJ2-7, with TRBD1 identical over 10 bases. The CDR3 covers 15 residues. After removal of 8 bases from V and 0 bases from J, the junction contained 7 bases not matched to a gene. Germline CDR1 is MDHEN and CDR2 is SYDVKM. Here the CDR3 DNA reads TGTGCCAGCGGACCCGGACAGGGGGACTCCTACGAGCAGTACTTC. This sequence encodes CASGPGQGDSYEQYF.

In DNA form, the CDR3 reads TGTGCCAGCAGCCCCGGGACTAGCTCCTACAATGAGCAGTTCTTC. This encodes CASSPGTSSYNEQFF. V and J are TRBV5-4 and TRBJ2-1; TRBD2 aligns across 8 bases. CDR3 size: 15 residues. Trimming at V came to 4 bases and at J to 0 bases, leaving 3 bases not matched to a gene. Germline CDR1 and CDR2: SGHNT and YYREEE (reference sequence). The full variable domain, its missing parts supplied by reference TRBV5-4 and TRBJ2-1, is ETGVTQSPTHLIKTRGQQVTLRCSSQSGHNTVSWYQQALGQGPQFIFQYYREEENGRGNFPPRFSGLQFPNYSSELNVNALELDDSALYLCASSPGTSSYNEQFFGPGTRLTVL.

This clone was detected only a few times. This chain connects TRBV28 to TRBJ1-1; the D gene is possibly TRBD1 (5 bases). CDR3 length equals 13 residues. V shed 6 bases and J shed 5 bases, with 13 bases lying between them. Germline CDR1 MDHEN, CDR2 SYDVKM. This chain's CDR3 is CASRLPGGTEAFF. The CDR3 region has the DNA TGTGCCAGCAGACTCCCCGGGGGGACTGAAGCTTTCTTT.

The chain recombines TRBV6-5 with TRBJ2-7; 7 nucleotides agree with TRBD2. The CDR3 runs 15 residues. Germline loops: CDR1 MNHEY, CDR2 SVGAGI. V shed 5 bases and J 0 bases; nucleotides not matched to a gene: 7. The chain's CDR3 is CASSGTTSSSYEQYF. For the CDR3, the DNA is TGTGCCAGCAGTGGGACTACTTCGAGCTCCTACGAGCAGTACTTC.

Here the CDR3 reads CASSLVSGWNYGYTF. In DNA form, the CDR3 reads TGTGCCAGCAGCTTAGTTTCGGGGTGGAACTATGGCTACACCTTC. The rearrangement joins TRBV7-8 to TRBJ1-2; no definite D call. The CDR3 runs 15 residues. V was pared by 1 base and J by 2 bases, with 11 bases between. From germline, CDR1 is SGHVS and CDR2 FQNEAQ.

The rearrangement joins TRBV6-5 to TRBJ2-7; 9 bases are shared with TRBD2. The CDR3 sequence is 15 residues long. Trimming removed 1 base from V and 3 bases from J; junction bases left unmatched: 4. Germline V lookup: CDR1 MNHEY, CDR2 SVGAGI. The CDR3 region is CASSYFAGGIYEQYF. As DNA, the CDR3 is TGTGCCAGCAGTTACTTCGCGGGAGGGATCTACGAGCAGTACTTC.

The chain is built from TRBV25-1 and TRBJ2-2; a weak D match, TRBD1 (6 bases). The CDR3 runs to 15 residues. The V end lost 3 bases, the J end lost 1 base, and 9 bases lay between the germline ends. The germline gives CDR1 MGHDK, CDR2 SYGVNS. This CDR3 is CASSEGQLNTGELFF. The CDR3 nucleotides read TGTGCCAGCAGTGAGGGACAACTGAACACCGGGGAGCTGTTTTTT.